This is a list of T cell receptor beta chains from one sample in a study of cytomegalovirus exposure and HLA in healthy donors. The protocol was immunoSEQ multiplex PCR, while the TCRdb copy is restricted to in-frame clones and leaves out a portion. Counted here are about 150,000 clones, around 68% occurring once; the ten biggest clones make up 8% to 13%. Sequencing used PBMCs. These receptors all come from a man in his thirties or forties in good health and CMV-seropositive. Each CDR3 is given without its conserved first and last residue. The D gene is left open where the match is weak.

ASSETRTSGRLGEQY NA TRBD2 TRBV25-1
ATSSDRRQGLWSNQPQH TRBJ1-5 TRBD1 TRBV15
ASSLAQGIVDEQF TRBJ2-1 NA TRBV7-6
ASSERDNSPLH TRBJ1-6 NA TRBV6-4
ASSMGLAESSYEQY TRBJ2-7 TRBD2 TRBV5-1
ASSHDRDYGYT TRBJ1-2 TRBD1 TRBV6-6
ASSYDRVGSEAF TRBJ1-1 TRBD1 TRBV5-4
ASKEQGEGQPQH TRBJ1-5 NA TRBV6-1
ASSFGENYGYT TRBJ1-2 NA TRBV5-4
ASSMRDRGQNQPQH TRBJ1-5 TRBD1 TRBV19
ASSIVPAKNAEAF TRBJ1-1 NA TRBV19
ASSVTGGSTDTQY TRBJ2-3 TRBD2 TRBV6-4
ASSEELASTGELF TRBJ2-2 NA TRBV2
ASRGADSDQPQH TRBJ1-5 NA TRBV30
ASSTYNEQF TRBJ2-1 NA TRBV5-6
ASSVGGQAYEQY NA TRBD1 TRBV9
ASSRTGQLNTEAF TRBJ1-1 NA TRBV7-8
ASSLTGVDTQY TRBJ2-3 TRBD1 TRBV5-5
ASSVGGSGDTSNEQF TRBJ2-1 TRBD2 TRBV9
ASSLVLKNYEQY TRBJ2-7 NA TRBV7-2
ASSPGLAGVHEQY TRBJ2-7 TRBD2 TRBV4-1
AWDRGWANTGELF TRBJ2-2 TRBD1 TRBV30
ASSLVRGSYEQY TRBJ2-7 NA TRBV5-1
ASYPPSGRPQETQY TRBJ2-5 TRBD2 TRBV28
ASSDGTGRRGYT TRBJ1-2 TRBD1 TRBV9
ASSPTGVNTEAF TRBJ1-1 TRBD1 TRBV7-9
ASSPGATNEKLF TRBJ1-4 NA TRBV19
ASSLPVRLRGTEGEQY TRBJ2-7 TRBD1 TRBV7-8
ASSPQSVREKLF TRBJ1-4 NA TRBV6-6
ASSPRTSSYEQY TRBJ2-7 TRBD2 TRBV7-8
ASSPWDRGPEPNQPQH TRBJ1-5 NA TRBV21-1
ASTLGTSGSGSYEQY TRBJ2-7 TRBD2 TRBV19
ASSLTYTGELF TRBJ2-2 NA TRBV27
ASSVVPPTSGSQETQY TRBJ2-5 TRBD2 TRBV2
ASTRQGYEQF TRBJ2-1 TRBD1 TRBV19
ASTLQGRTEAF TRBJ1-1 NA TRBV6-5
ASKAGQASAYEQY TRBJ2-7 TRBD1 TRBV6-5
ASSGLAGVPDTQY TRBJ2-3 TRBD2 TRBV11-3
ASSERQGSYNEQF TRBJ2-1 TRBD1 TRBV6-6
ASSLRQGAYEKLF TRBJ1-4 TRBD1 TRBV9
ASSLLSQSPYEQY NA NA TRBV5-8
ASSSLAGGSYEQY TRBJ2-7 TRBD2 TRBV7-3
ASTLAGEKTQY TRBJ2-5 TRBD2 TRBV6-1
ASSGPRDRDSAYNEQF TRBJ2-1 TRBD1 TRBV2
ASIGTGWGYGYT TRBJ1-2 TRBD1 TRBV19
ASSLAAGNTEAF TRBJ1-1 NA TRBV5-1
ASSTPRTGNTEAF TRBJ1-1 TRBD1 TRBV19
ASSLIGGAGNSPLH TRBJ1-6 NA TRBV7-3
ASSPTPGEGTDTQY TRBJ2-3 NA TRBV18
ASSRDRGEEQY TRBJ2-7 TRBD1 TRBV10-1
ASSLGFTGANTGELF TRBJ2-2 NA TRBV27
ASSIVGEQTLAKNIQY TRBJ2-4 NA TRBV19